The clone carrying this T cell receptor (beta chain) has at least ten counts. Library construction for TCR beta used iRepertoire HTBI primers and Arm-PCR of CDR3 regions. TCRdb itself ran the multiplex PCR reads through MiXCR, one entry per CDR3 protein. The sample records about 340,000 distinct CDR3 sequences, around 20% being singletons. CDR3 length: 14 residues. Germline values: CDR1 MDHEN, CDR2 SYDVKM. Unmatched junction bases numbered 3, after V lost 3 bases and J lost 4 bases. The time point: persistent/refractory GD, antithyroid drugs over 5 years with positive TRAb. RNA extracted from PBMCs served as the sequencing template. EDTA tubes collected approximately 10 milliliters of peripheral blood. This sample stems from a study of regulatory T cells in long-lasting Graves disease.

The sequences come from peripheral blood mononuclear cells (PBMCs), collected when the disease was refractory, from a patient treated with antithyroid drugs. The chain has TRBV28 and TRBJ1-5; 7 bases line up with TRBD1. The clonotype comes from a female donor with Graves disease. Here the CDR3 reads CASSLTGLNQPQHF. In nucleotides, the CDR3 is TGTGCCAGCAGTTTGACAGGGTTAAATCAGCCCCAGCATTTT.